This T cell receptor beta chain was recorded in a study of post-analysis software for immune sequencing data. Study-level background: The cohort encompassed relapsing-remitting, secondary progressive and progressive-relapsing multiple sclerosis disease courses.

For this clonotype: The antigen remains undetermined.

Study-level findings and limits: Compared with controls, patients had more of about five TRBV segments, including TRBV5-6, TRBV5-1 and TRBV20-1. Normalized Chao1 diversity was significantly reduced in patients versus controls. Same-batch preparations were strongly co-clustered by F measure.

Unique molecular identifiers were present in the TCR beta cDNA libraries. Input amounts of 1 to 10 million T cells were used. These gave 500,000 or so cDNA molecules, so each molecule approximated one T cell. TCRdb used MiXCR to reprocess the PCR reads, holding one entry per CDR3 protein. The table has about 570,000 distinct CDR3 sequences, approximately 31% seen once. Germline CDR1 is SGHTA and CDR2 is FQGNSA. The V gene end was trimmed by 1 base and the J gene end by 4 bases; junction bases not matched to a gene: 3. The CDR3 has 14 amino acids. Material: blood. This TCR derives from a girl aged 2-17 years with multiple sclerosis. The V and J genes are TRBV7-2 and TRBJ2-7; 8 bases map to TRBD2. The DNA of the CDR3 is TGTGCCAGCAGCTTAGTAACTAGCGGATACGAGCAGTACTTC. As protein: CASSLVTSGYEQYF.